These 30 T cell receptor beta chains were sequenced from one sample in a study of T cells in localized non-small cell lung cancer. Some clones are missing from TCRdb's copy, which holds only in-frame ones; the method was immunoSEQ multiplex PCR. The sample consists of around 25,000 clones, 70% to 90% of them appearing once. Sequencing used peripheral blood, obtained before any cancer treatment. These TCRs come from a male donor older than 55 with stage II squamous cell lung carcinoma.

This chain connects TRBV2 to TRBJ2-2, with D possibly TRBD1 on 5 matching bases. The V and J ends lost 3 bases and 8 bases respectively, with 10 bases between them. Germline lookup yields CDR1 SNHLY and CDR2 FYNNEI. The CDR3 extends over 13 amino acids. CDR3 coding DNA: TGTGCCAGCAGTGACAGGGTTTCGGGGGAGCTGTTTTTT. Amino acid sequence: CASSDRVSGELFF.

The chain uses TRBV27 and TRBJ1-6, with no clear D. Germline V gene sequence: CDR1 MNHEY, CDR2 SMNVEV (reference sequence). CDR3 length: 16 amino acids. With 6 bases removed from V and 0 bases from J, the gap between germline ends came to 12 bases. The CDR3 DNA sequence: TGTGCCAGCAGCTTACACGGGAGCTCCTATAATTCACCCCTCCACTTT. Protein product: CASSLHGSSYNSPLHF.

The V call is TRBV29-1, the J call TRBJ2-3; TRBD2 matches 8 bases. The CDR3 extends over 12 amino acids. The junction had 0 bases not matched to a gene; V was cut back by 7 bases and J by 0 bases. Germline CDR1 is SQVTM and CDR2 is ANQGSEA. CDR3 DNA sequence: TGCAGCGCTAGCGGGAGCACAGATACGCAGTATTTT. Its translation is CSASGSTDTQYF.

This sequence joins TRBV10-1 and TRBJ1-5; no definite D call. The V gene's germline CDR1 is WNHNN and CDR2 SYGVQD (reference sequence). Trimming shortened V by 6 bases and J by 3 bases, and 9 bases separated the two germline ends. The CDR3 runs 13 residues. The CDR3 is CASSQGVNQPQHF. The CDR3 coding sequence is TGCGCCAGCAGCCAAGGAGTCAATCAGCCCCAGCATTTT.

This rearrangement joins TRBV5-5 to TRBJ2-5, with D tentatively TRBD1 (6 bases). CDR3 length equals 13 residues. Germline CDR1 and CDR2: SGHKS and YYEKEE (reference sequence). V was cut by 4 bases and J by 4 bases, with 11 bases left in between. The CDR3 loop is CASSQDRLETQYF. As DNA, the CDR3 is TGTGCCAGCAGCCAAGACAGGTTAGAGACCCAGTACTTC.

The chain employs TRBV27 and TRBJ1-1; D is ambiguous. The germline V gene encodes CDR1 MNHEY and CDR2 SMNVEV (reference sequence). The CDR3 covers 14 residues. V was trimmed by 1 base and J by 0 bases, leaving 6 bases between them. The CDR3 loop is CASSLWPLNTEAFF. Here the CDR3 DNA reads TGTGCCAGCAGTTTATGGCCTCTGAACACTGAAGCTTTCTTT.

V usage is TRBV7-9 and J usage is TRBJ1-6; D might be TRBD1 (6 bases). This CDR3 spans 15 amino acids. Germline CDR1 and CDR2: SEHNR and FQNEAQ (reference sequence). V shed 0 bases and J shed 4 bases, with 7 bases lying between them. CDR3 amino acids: CASSLAGGYNSPLHF. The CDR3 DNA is TGTGCCAGCAGCTTAGCAGGGGGATATAATTCACCCCTCCACTTT.

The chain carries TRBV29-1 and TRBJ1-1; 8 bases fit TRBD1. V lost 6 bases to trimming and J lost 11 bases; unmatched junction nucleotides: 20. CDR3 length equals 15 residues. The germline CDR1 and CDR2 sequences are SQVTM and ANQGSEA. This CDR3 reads CSVSRTGGERYGAFF. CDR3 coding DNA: TGCAGCGTCTCCCGTACAGGGGGAGAACGTTATGGGGCTTTCTTT.

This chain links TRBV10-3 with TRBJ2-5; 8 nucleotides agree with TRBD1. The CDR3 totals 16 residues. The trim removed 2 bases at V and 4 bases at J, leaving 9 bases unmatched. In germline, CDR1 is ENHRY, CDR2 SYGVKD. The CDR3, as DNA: TGTGCCATCAGTGAGCCCAGGGGGCCCAAGGGAGAGACCCAGTACTTC. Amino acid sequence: CAISEPRGPKGETQYF.

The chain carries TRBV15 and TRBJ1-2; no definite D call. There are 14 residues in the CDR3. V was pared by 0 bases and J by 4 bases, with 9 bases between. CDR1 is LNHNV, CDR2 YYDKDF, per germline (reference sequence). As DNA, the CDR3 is TGTGCCACCAGCAGAGATACGGTCGGCTATGGCTACACCTTC. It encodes CATSRDTVGYGYTF.

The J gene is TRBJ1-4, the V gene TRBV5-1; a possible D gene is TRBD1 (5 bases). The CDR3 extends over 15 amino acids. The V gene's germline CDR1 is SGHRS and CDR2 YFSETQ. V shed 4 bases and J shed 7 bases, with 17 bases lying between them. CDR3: CASSRVAGDGEKLFF. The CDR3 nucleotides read TGCGCCAGCAGCAGGGTGGCGGGGGATGGTGAAAAACTGTTTTTT. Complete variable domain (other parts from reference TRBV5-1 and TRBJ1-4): KAGVTQTPRYLIKTRGQQVTLSCSPISGHRSVSWYQQTPGQGLQFLFEYFSETQRNKGNFPGRFSGRQFSNSRSEMNVSTLELGDSALYLCASSRVAGDGEKLFFGSGTQLSVL.

CDR3 residues: CASSDWSYGYTF. CDR3 sequence (DNA): TGTGCCAGCAGTGATTGGTCCTATGGCTACACCTTC. The rearrangement uses TRBV6-1 and TRBJ1-2; unclear D gene. V gave up 3 bases and J gave up 4 bases, with 6 bases separating them. Germline V lookup: CDR1 MNHNS, CDR2 SASEGT. This CDR3 has 12 amino acids.

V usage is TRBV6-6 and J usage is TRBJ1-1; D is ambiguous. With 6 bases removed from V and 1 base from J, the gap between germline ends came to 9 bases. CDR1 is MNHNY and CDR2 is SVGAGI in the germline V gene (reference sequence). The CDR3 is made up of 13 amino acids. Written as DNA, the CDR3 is TGTGCCAGCAGCAGGACGGAGAACACTGAAGCTTTCTTT. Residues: CASSRTENTEAFF.

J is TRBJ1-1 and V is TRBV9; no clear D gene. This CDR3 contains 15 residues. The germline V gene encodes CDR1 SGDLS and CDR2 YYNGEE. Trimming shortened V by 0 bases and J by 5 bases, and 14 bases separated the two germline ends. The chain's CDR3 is CASSVGEGLGTEAFF. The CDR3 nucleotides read TGTGCCAGCAGCGTAGGAGAAGGTTTGGGGACTGAAGCTTTCTTT.

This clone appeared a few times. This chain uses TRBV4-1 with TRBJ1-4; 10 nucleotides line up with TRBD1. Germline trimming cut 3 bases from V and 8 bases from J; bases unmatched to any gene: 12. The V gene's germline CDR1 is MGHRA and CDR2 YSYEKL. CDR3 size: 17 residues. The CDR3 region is CASSHAGDRGGGEKLFF. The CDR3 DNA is TGCGCCAGCAGCCATGCCGGGGACAGGGGAGGCGGGGAAAAACTGTTTTTT.

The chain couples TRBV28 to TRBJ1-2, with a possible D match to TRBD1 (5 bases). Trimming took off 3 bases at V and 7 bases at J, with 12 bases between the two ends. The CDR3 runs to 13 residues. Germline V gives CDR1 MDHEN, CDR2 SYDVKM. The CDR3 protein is CASSLSSRGGYTF. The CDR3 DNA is TGTGCCAGCAGTTTGAGCTCTAGGGGTGGCTACACCTTC.

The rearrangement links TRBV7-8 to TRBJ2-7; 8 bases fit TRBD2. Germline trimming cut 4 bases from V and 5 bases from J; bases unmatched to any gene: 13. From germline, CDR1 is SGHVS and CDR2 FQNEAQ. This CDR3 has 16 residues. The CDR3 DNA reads TGTGCCAGCAGCTCAATCCTAGCGGGTAGACTGAACGAGCAGTACTTC. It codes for CASSSILAGRLNEQYF.

The CDR3: CASFPGGGNTEAFF. CDR3 DNA: TGTGCCAGTTTCCCTGGAGGGGGGAACACTGAAGCTTTCTTT. This rearrangement joins TRBV18 to TRBJ1-1; D may be TRBD1 (6 bases). The CDR3 has 14 amino acids. Trimming removed 9 bases from V and 1 base from J, with 15 bases in between. From germline, CDR1 is KGHSH and CDR2 LQKENI. The entire variable domain, with the rest obtained from reference TRBV18 and TRBJ1-1, is as follows: NAGVMQNPRHLVRRRGQEARLRCSPMKGHSHVYWYRQLPEEGLKFMVYLQKENIIDESGMPKERFSAEFPKEGPSILRIQQVVRGDSAAYFCASFPGGGNTEAFFGQGTRLTVV.

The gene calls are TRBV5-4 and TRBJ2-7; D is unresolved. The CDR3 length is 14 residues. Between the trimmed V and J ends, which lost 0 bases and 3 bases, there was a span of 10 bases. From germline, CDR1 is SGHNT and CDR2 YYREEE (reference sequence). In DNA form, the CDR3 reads TGTGCCAGCAGCTTGGATACCCCAAACTACGAGCAGTACTTC. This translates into CASSLDTPNYEQYF.

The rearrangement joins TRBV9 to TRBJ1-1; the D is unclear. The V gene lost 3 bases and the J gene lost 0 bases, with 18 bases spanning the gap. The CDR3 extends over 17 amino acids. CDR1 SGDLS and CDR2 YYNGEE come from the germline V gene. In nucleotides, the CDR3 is TGTGCCAGCAGCGGAGAACAGAACCCTCGGGTGAACACTGAAGCTTTCTTT. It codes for CASSGEQNPRVNTEAFF.

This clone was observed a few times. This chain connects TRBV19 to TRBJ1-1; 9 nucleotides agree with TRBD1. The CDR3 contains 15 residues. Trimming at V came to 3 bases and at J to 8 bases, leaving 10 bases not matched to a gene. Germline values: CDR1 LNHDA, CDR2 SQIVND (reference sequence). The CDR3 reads CASSIGTGQTGEAFF. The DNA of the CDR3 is TGTGCCAGTAGTATTGGGACAGGGCAGACGGGAGAAGCTTTCTTT. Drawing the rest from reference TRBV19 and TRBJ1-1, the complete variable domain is DGGITQSPKYLFRKEGQNVTLSCEQNLNHDAMYWYRQDPGQGLRLIYYSQIVNDFQKGDIAEGYSVSREKKESFPLTVTSAQKNPTAFYLCASSIGTGQTGEAFFGQGTRLTVV.

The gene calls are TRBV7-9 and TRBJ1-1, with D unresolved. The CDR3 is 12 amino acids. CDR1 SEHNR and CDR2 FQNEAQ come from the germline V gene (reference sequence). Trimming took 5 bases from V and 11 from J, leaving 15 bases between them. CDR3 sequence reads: CASSIPRSRAFF. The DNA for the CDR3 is TGTGCCAGCAGCATCCCCAGAAGTCGGGCTTTCTTT.

Here the CDR3 DNA reads TGTGCCAGCAGCTTGGAGGGGACGGGGTTGGGGCCCCAGCATTTT. This sequence encodes CASSLEGTGLGPQHF. The chain combines TRBV5-5 with TRBJ1-5, with a possible D match to TRBD1 (5 bases). V lost 0 bases and J 9 bases, leaving 16 bases between the germline ends. This CDR3 comprises 15 residues. Germline CDR1 reads SGHKS; CDR2 reads YYEKEE (reference sequence). The full variable domain, completed using reference TRBV5-5 and TRBJ1-5, is DAGVTQSPTHLIKTRGQQVTLRCSPISGHKSVSWYQQVLGQGPQFIFQYYEKEERGRGNFPDRFSARQFPNYSSELNVNALLLGDSALYLCASSLEGTGLGPQHFGDGTRLSIL.

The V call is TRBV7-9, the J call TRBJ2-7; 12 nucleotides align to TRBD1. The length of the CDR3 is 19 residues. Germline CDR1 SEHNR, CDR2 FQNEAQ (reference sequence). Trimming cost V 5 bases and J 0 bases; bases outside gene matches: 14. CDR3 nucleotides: TGTGCCAGCAGCCAATCCCCCGGGACAGGGGGCTATCGCTCCTACGAGCAGTACTTC. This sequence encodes CASSQSPGTGGYRSYEQYF.

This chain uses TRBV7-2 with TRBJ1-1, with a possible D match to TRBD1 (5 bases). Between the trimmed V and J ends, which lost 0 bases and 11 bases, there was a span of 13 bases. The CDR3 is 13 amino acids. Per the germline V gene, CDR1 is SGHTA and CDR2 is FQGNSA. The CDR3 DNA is TGTGCCAGCAGCTTAGCTGGGGCCCCCCGGGCTTTCTTT. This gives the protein CASSLAGAPRAFF. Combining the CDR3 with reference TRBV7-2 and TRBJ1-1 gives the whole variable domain GAGVSQSPSNKVTEKGKDVELRCDPISGHTALYWYRQSLGQGLEFLIYFQGNSAPDKSGLPSDRFSAERTGGSVSTLTIQRTQQEDSAVYLCASSLAGAPRAFFGQGTRLTVV.

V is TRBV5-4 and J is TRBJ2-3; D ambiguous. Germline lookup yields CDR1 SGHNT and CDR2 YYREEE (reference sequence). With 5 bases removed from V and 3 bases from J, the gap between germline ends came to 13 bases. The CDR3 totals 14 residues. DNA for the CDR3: TGTGCCAGCAGTGGCGTGGATAGGACAGATACGCAGTATTTT. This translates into CASSGVDRTDTQYF.

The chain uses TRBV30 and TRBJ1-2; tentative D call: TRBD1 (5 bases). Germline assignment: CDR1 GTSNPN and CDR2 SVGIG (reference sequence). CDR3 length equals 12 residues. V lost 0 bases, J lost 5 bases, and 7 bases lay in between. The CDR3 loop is CAWSVEGYGYTF. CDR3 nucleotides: TGTGCCTGGAGTGTGGAGGGGTATGGCTACACCTTC. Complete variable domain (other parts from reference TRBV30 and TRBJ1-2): SQTIHQWPATLVQPVGSPLSLECTVEGTSNPNLYWYRQAAGRGLQLLFYSVGIGQISSEVPQNLSASRPQDRQFILSSKKLLLSDSGFYLCAWSVEGYGYTFGSGTRLTVV.

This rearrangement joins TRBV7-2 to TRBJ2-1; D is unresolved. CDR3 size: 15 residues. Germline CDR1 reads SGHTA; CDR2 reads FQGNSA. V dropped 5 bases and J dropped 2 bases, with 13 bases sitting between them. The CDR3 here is CASSPLDNTYNEQFF. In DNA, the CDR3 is TGTGCCAGCAGCCCTCTTGACAATACCTACAATGAGCAGTTCTTC.

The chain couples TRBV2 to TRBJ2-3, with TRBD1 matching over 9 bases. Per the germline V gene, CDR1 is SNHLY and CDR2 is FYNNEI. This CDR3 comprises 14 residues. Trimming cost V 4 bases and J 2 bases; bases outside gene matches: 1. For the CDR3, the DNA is TGTGCCAGCAGTGTACAGGGGGCCACAGATACGCAGTATTTT. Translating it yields CASSVQGATDTQYF.

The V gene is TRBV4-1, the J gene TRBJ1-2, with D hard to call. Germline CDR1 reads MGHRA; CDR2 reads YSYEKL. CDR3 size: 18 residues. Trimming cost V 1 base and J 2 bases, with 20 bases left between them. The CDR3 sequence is CASSQADSLVGMNYGYTF. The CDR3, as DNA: TGCGCCAGCAGCCAAGCGGACTCCTTGGTGGGGATGAACTATGGCTACACCTTC.